This T cell receptor beta chain was recorded in a study of regulatory T cells in long-lasting Graves disease. Notes on the study in general: Favored gene segments in persistent disease were TRBV28, TRBJ1-2 and TRBJ2-5.

Sequencing libraries for TCR beta were prepared with iRepertoire HTBI primers and Arm-PCR of CDR3 regions. TCRdb itself ran the multiplex PCR reads through MiXCR, one entry per CDR3 protein. The table lists about 620,000 distinct CDR3 sequences, roughly 15% of them singletons. Regarding time point: newly diagnosed GD, antithyroid drugs for less than 3 months. Extracted RNA from PBMCs served as the source of the TCR library. This clonotype was observed many times. Its antigen is unidentified. Germline CDR1 MDHEN, CDR2 SYDVKM. The ends lost 4 bases at V and 4 bases at J; junction bases unmatched: 7. The CDR3 is 16 amino acids. These same data were also listed under a study on T cells in Graves' hyperthyroidism and ophthalmopathy. From that second work: It was uncontrolled infection, other autoimmune disease, pregnancy or lactation that excluded patients.

The J gene is TRBJ2-1, the V gene TRBV28; TRBD2 matches 10 bases. Source: peripheral blood mononuclear cells (PBMCs), taken at new diagnosis, from a patient treated with antithyroid drugs. This TCR derives from a woman in her thirties with Graves disease. In nucleotides, the CDR3 is TGTGCCAGCAGTTCCGGGAGCGGGAGGGGTTACAATGAGCAGTTCTTC. This codes for CASSSGSGRGYNEQFF.